The present T cell receptor (beta chain) was sequenced within a study of control samples from healthy donors and cancer patients. From germline, CDR1 is KGHDR and CDR2 SFDVKD. CDR3 length: 12 amino acids. V lost 3 bases and J 11 bases, leaving 10 bases between the germline ends. The assay was immunoSEQ multiplex PCR, and TCRdb's table has in-frame clones only and misses some. The sample yields 250,000 to 300,000 clones, over 70% seen once. The sequenced sample was PBMCs. This clonotype was obtained from a woman in her sixties or seventies with lung cancer. The chain recombines TRBV24-1 with TRBJ2-1; tentative D call: TRBD2 (5 bases). In DNA, the CDR3 is TGTGCCACCAGTGATCCCCGGGATCAGCAGTTCTTC. Its protein is CATSDPRDQQFF.